These 28 T cell receptor beta chains were sequenced from one sample in a study of CD8 T cells in Susac syndrome. RNA, at about 0.5 to 1 ug, was reverse transcribed with random hexamers. One entry per CDR3 protein results from TCRdb running MiXCR on the immunoSEQ multiplex PCR reads. The sample has about 130,000 distinct CDR3 sequences, over 85% seen once; the top ten hold more than 0.25%. Material: CD8+ T cells from PBMCs. Receptor source: a human donor with multiple sclerosis.

The CDR3 nucleotides are TGTGCCAGCAGCGAGATGACCAGGAATGAGCAGTTCTTC. This codes for CASSEMTRNEQFF. V gene TRBV5-4 combines with J gene TRBJ2-1; D is ambiguous. This CDR3 has 13 residues. In germline, CDR1 is SGHNT, CDR2 YYREEE (reference sequence). The V gene lost 4 bases and the J gene lost 7 bases, with 12 bases spanning the gap.

The CDR3 DNA reads TGTGCCAGTAGTATCCCGTACCCGTCCTACAATGAGCAGTTCTTC. This codes for CASSIPYPSYNEQFF. The chain links TRBV19 to TRBJ2-1; D gene uncertain. The length of the CDR3 is 15 residues. The germline gives CDR1 LNHDA, CDR2 SQIVND (reference sequence). V lost 3 bases, J lost 1 base, and 10 bases lay in between.

The chain uses TRBV7-9 and TRBJ2-6; 8 bases match TRBD1. This CDR3 has 16 residues. The germline CDR1 and CDR2 sequences are SEHNR and FQNEAQ (reference sequence). Losses at the gene ends were 5 bases for V and 0 bases for J; bases not matched to a gene: 3. The chain's CDR3 is CASSHRGNSGANVLTF. CDR3 bases: TGTGCCAGCAGCCACAGGGGGAACTCTGGGGCCAACGTCCTGACTTTC.

The rearrangement joins TRBV12-3 or TRBV12-4 to TRBJ1-5; TRBD1 might be the D (6 bases). This CDR3 comprises 13 residues. Trimming removed 6 bases at V and 10 bases at J, with 16 bases between. The CDR3: CASSHHRDRPQHF. In nucleotides, the CDR3 is TGTGCCAGCAGCCACCACAGGGATCGCCCCCAGCATTTT.

The chain carries TRBV9 and TRBJ1-5, with D possibly matching TRBD1 (5 bases). The CDR3 consists of 15 residues. V gave up 0 bases and J gave up 1 base, with 8 bases separating them. Germline V gene lookup returns CDR1 SGDLS and CDR2 YYNGEE. The CDR3 here is CASSVEGRSNQPQHF. Written as DNA, the CDR3 is TGTGCCAGCAGCGTAGAGGGGAGGAGCAATCAGCCCCAGCATTTT.

The chain uses TRBV28 and TRBJ2-3; 12 bases map to TRBD2. This CDR3 is built from 17 residues. Unmatched junction bases numbered 12, after V lost 6 bases and J lost 5 bases. CDR1 and CDR2 (germline): MDHEN, SYDVKM. The CDR3 coding sequence is TGTGCCAGCAGCCCCCGTCTAGCGGGGGGGCGGGGAGATACGCAGTATTTT. Its translation is CASSPRLAGGRGDTQYF. Looking up the rest from reference TRBV28 and TRBJ2-3 gives the full variable domain: DVKVTQSSRYLVKRTGEKVFLECVQDMDHENMFWYRQDPGLGLRLIYFSYDVKMKEKGDIPEGYSVSREKKERFSLILESASTNQTSMYLCASSPRLAGGRGDTQYFGPGTRLTVL.

The chain carries TRBV5-1 and TRBJ1-2; possible D gene TRBD1, 5 bases. Germline CDR1 reads SGHRS; CDR2 reads YFSETQ. This CDR3 is built from 13 residues. Trimming left V 5 bases short and J 4 bases short, with 12 bases between. CDR3 DNA sequence: TGCGCCAGCAGTTTGAGGACATTCTATGGCTACACCTTC. Its translation is CASSLRTFYGYTF.

This chain uses TRBV18 with TRBJ1-2; 7 positions agree with TRBD1. Germline CDR1 KGHSH, CDR2 LQKENI. V trimming: 2 bases; J trimming: 4 bases; junction bases outside the gene matches: 7. The CDR3 length is 15 residues. CDR3 nucleotide sequence: TGTGCCAGCTCACCAGAAGGGGACAGACTCTATGGCTACACCTTC. Protein: CASSPEGDRLYGYTF. The entire variable domain, with the rest obtained from reference TRBV18 and TRBJ1-2, is as follows: NAGVMQNPRHLVRRRGQEARLRCSPMKGHSHVYWYRQLPEEGLKFMVYLQKENIIDESGMPKERFSAEFPKEGPSILRIQQVVRGDSAAYFCASSPEGDRLYGYTFGSGTRLTVV.

The CDR3 nucleotides read TGTGCCAGCAGCCCCGGGACAGGCCTCTTCCACGAGCAGTACGTC. This sequence encodes CASSPGTGLFHEQYV. The chain carries TRBV13 and TRBJ2-7; the match to TRBD1 covers 8 bases. Unmatched junction bases numbered 11, after V lost 5 bases and J lost 5 bases. CDR1 PRHDT and CDR2 FYEKMQ come from the germline V gene (reference sequence). This CDR3 is 15 amino acids long.

V gene TRBV9 combines with J gene TRBJ1-2, with 8 bases matching TRBD1. Germline trimming cut 3 bases from V and 7 bases from J; bases unmatched to any gene: 2. Per germline, CDR1 SGDLS and CDR2 YYNGEE. This CDR3 has 12 residues. The CDR3 is CASSATGVGYTF. Here the CDR3 DNA reads TGTGCCAGCAGCGCGACAGGGGTTGGCTACACCTTC. Together with reference TRBV9 and TRBJ1-2, the CDR3 gives the full variable domain: DSGVTQTPKHLITATGQRVTLRCSPRSGDLSVYWYQQSLDQGLQFLIQYYNGEERAKGNILERFSAQQFPDLHSELNLSSLELGDSALYFCASSATGVGYTFGSGTRLTVV.

The CDR3 nucleotides read TGTGCCAGCAGGGGACAGGGTACCGAGCAGTACTTC. As protein: CASRGQGTEQYF. The V and J genes are TRBV28 and TRBJ2-7; TRBD1 agrees at 9 bases. The CDR3 runs 12 residues. Germline V gives CDR1 MDHEN, CDR2 SYDVKM. V shed 6 bases and J 6 bases; nucleotides not matched to a gene: 3. The full variable domain, with the rest looked up from reference TRBV28 and TRBJ2-7, is DVKVTQSSRYLVKRTGEKVFLECVQDMDHENMFWYRQDPGLGLRLIYFSYDVKMKEKGDIPEGYSVSREKKERFSLILESASTNQTSMYLCASRGQGTEQYFGPGTRLTVT.

The chain links TRBV2 to TRBJ2-1; D call uncertain. V was shortened by 9 bases and J by 9 bases, with 9 bases between the two germline ends. This CDR3 is 10 amino acids long. The germline V gene has CDR1 SNHLY and CDR2 FYNNEI. CDR3 sequence: CASSGGEQFF. For the CDR3, the DNA is TGTGCCAGTTCGGGCGGTGAGCAGTTCTTC.

V and J are TRBV7-9 and TRBJ1-2; D remains unclear. Deletions cut 4 bases from V and 2 bases from J, with 11 bases between. CDR1 is SEHNR, CDR2 FQNEAQ, per germline (reference sequence). The CDR3 sequence is 14 residues long. CDR3 DNA sequence: TGTGCCAGCAGCTCGACGGTCTTAAACTATGGCTACACCTTC. Residues: CASSSTVLNYGYTF.

This sequence joins TRBV29-1 and TRBJ1-1, with D perhaps TRBD1 (5 bases). Germline V gene sequence: CDR1 SQVTM, CDR2 ANQGSEA. The V and J ends lost 3 bases and 5 bases respectively, with 7 bases between them. CDR3 length: 11 residues. The CDR3 region is CSVDRGTEAFF. In DNA form, the CDR3 reads TGCAGCGTTGATCGGGGGACTGAAGCTTTCTTT. Complete variable domain (other parts from reference TRBV29-1 and TRBJ1-1): SAVISQKPSRDICQRGTSLTIQCQVDSQVTMMFWYRQQPGQSLTLIATANQGSEATYESGFVIDKFPISRPNLTFSTLTVSNMSPEDSSIYLCSVDRGTEAFFGQGTRLTVV.

The chain joins TRBV24-1 to TRBJ2-7; 9 nucleotides match TRBD2. Germline V gene sequence: CDR1 KGHDR, CDR2 SFDVKD. Losses at the gene ends were 1 base for V and 3 bases for J; bases not matched to a gene: 6. CDR3 length: 16 residues. The CDR3 protein is CATSDFVRGRDYEQYV. For the CDR3, the DNA is TGTGCCACCAGTGATTTCGTTCGCGGGAGGGACTACGAGCAGTACGTC.

The V call is TRBV19, the J call TRBJ2-7; D is unresolved. Germline loops: CDR1 LNHDA, CDR2 SQIVND (reference sequence). The CDR3 has 13 amino acids. With 5 bases removed from V and 0 bases from J, the gap between germline ends came to 8 bases. The CDR3 region is CASSPGTSYEQYF. In DNA form, the CDR3 reads TGTGCCAGTAGTCCTGGCACCTCCTACGAGCAGTACTTC.

The chain employs TRBV5-6 and TRBJ1-5; TRBD1 is a possible D gene (5 bases). Germline CDR1 SGHDT, CDR2 YYEEEE. V was clipped by 2 bases and J by 5 bases, with 14 bases between them. The CDR3 sequence is 15 residues long. CDR3 nucleotides: TGTGCCAGCAGCTTTTTGGGGCAGGATGATCAGCCCCAGCATTTT. Encoded protein: CASSFLGQDDQPQHF.

The rearrangement uses TRBV18 and TRBJ2-7; maybe TRBD1 (6 bases). V dropped 5 bases and J dropped 3 bases, with 17 bases sitting between them. The CDR3 loop spans 15 amino acids. CDR1 and CDR2 from the germline V gene are KGHSH and LQKENI. CDR3 coding DNA: TGTGCCAGCTCATCAGATTCGGGACACTTCTACGAGCAGTACTTC. It codes for CASSSDSGHFYEQYF.

The CDR3 nucleotides read TGTGCCAGCAGCCAAGATCGCCACCAGGGGGCCGGGGAGCTGTTTTTT. The encoded protein is CASSQDRHQGAGELFF. This chain joins TRBV4-2 and TRBJ2-2; 7 nucleotides match TRBD1. Trimming at V came to 0 bases and at J to 6 bases, leaving 7 bases not matched to a gene. The CDR3 loop spans 16 amino acids. Germline V gene sequence: CDR1 LGHNA, CDR2 YNFKEQ.

The chain employs TRBV6-5 and TRBJ1-1, with 8 positions matching TRBD1. This CDR3 region has 14 residues. V lost 5 bases and J lost 3; bases outside the gene matches: 5. Germline values: CDR1 MNHEY, CDR2 SVGAGI. The CDR3 reads CASSISQGDTEAFF. The CDR3 nucleotides read TGTGCCAGCAGTATCTCACAGGGGGACACTGAAGCTTTCTTT.

The chain links TRBV7-9 to TRBJ1-2; the D gene is possibly TRBD1 (5 bases). The CDR3 loop spans 16 amino acids. Germline values: CDR1 SEHNR, CDR2 FQNEAQ (reference sequence). V shed 5 bases and J shed 2 bases, with 18 bases lying between them. CDR3 amino acids: CASSPGPGWANYGYTF. CDR3 coding DNA: TGTGCCAGCAGCCCCGGGCCAGGGTGGGCGAACTATGGCTACACCTTC.

As for this clonotype: Because the CDR3 is missing its conserved closing phenylalanine or tryptophan, this is likely a read error. The chain uses TRBV16 and TRBJ1-1, with 9 bases identical to TRBD1. Germline loops: CDR1 KGHSY, CDR2 FQNENV. CDR3 length equals 15 residues. The trim removed 7 bases at V and 4 bases at J, leaving 10 bases unmatched. CDR3: CASTRPGQGFTEAFL. CDR3 nucleotide sequence: TGTGCCAGCACCAGACCGGGACAGGGATTCACTGAAGCTTTCCTT.

The chain carries TRBV29-1 and TRBJ1-2; D is ambiguous. The V gene lost 4 bases and the J gene lost 6 bases, with 6 bases spanning the gap. There are 10 residues in the CDR3. Per the germline V gene, CDR1 is SQVTM and CDR2 is ANQGSEA. The DNA for the CDR3 is TGCAGCGTTGTAGGGAATGGCTACACCTTC. Encoded protein: CSVVGNGYTF.

The chain carries TRBV2 and TRBJ2-7; 7 nucleotides match TRBD2. The ends lost 6 bases at V and 2 bases at J; junction bases unmatched: 1. The germline CDR1 and CDR2 sequences are SNHLY and FYNNEI. The CDR3 contains 12 residues. In DNA form, the CDR3 reads TGTGCCAGCAGGGGGGGGGCCTACGAGCAGTACGTC. Its protein is CASRGGAYEQYV.

V usage is TRBV2 and J usage is TRBJ1-1; D possibly corresponds to TRBD1 (6 bases). CDR1 and CDR2 from the germline V gene are SNHLY and FYNNEI. The CDR3 sequence is 14 residues long. Between the trimmed V and J ends, which lost 7 bases and 0 bases, there was a span of 12 bases. The CDR3, as DNA: TGTGCCAGCACCACGGGGGGCATGAACACTGAAGCTTTCTTT. This sequence encodes CASTTGGMNTEAFF.

The chain uses TRBV10-3 and TRBJ2-5; a possible D gene is TRBD1 (6 bases). Trimming removed 3 bases at V and 4 bases at J, with 12 bases between. The length of the CDR3 is 14 residues. Germline V gene data show CDR1 as ENHRY and CDR2 as SYGVKD. CDR3 loop: CAISEKGDRETQYF. The CDR3 DNA sequence: TGTGCCATCAGTGAAAAGGGGGACCGAGAGACCCAGTACTTC.

The CDR3 DNA sequence: TGTGCCAGCCGTGTGTTGGGCGACGGGGGAGAGACCCAGTACTTC. This codes for CASRVLGDGGETQYF. V usage is TRBV7-9 and J usage is TRBJ2-5; D is perhaps TRBD2 (6 bases). This CDR3 has 15 residues. Germline assignment: CDR1 SEHNR and CDR2 FQNEAQ (reference sequence). The V and J ends lost 8 bases and 4 bases respectively, with 20 bases between them.

The gene calls are TRBV4-1 and TRBJ2-3, with 7 bases fitting TRBD1. Unmatched junction bases numbered 2, after V lost 0 bases and J lost 5 bases. The germline CDR1 and CDR2 sequences are MGHRA and YSYEKL. The CDR3 loop spans 14 amino acids. The CDR3 here is CASSQEDRRDTQYF. CDR3 nucleotide sequence: TGCGCCAGCAGCCAAGAGGACAGGAGAGATACGCAGTATTTT.